This TCR beta chain was identified during a study of T cell responses to AZD1222 COVID-19 vaccine. Study-wide points: Targeting of unmutated variant regions was reportedly seen in nearly half of spike-specific TCRs. Repertoire samples came only from after the peak T cell response. The sample set comprised mostly white British donors with more females, and clonal diversity was possibly underestimated. Spike-specific TCR breadth and depth went up after people got two AZD1222 doses.

Germline CDR1 reads MNHEY; CDR2 reads SVGEGT. The CDR3 covers 14 residues. Sequencing was performed with immunoSEQ multiplex PCR; in TCRdb, only in-frame clones are kept and a portion is missing. The table lists some 190,000 clones, roughly 94% of them singletons. Worth noting for this clone: Its matching antigen is unknown. A junction end diverges from the germline sequence, so it may reflect a read error.

The sequence derives from an adult who received the MenACWY meningococcal vaccine as a control. The chain combines TRBV6-2 or TRBV6-3 with TRBJ2-1, with D unclear. The specimen was peripheral blood, collected 28 days after the second dose of the MenACWY control vaccine. The CDR3 loop is CASSTYDSDNEQFF. The CDR3 DNA is TGTGCCAGCAGTACCTATGACTCCGACAATGAGCAGTTCTTC.